This T cell receptor (beta chain) was found in a study of T cell responses to AZD1222 COVID-19 vaccine (dated by TCRdb to the early 2020s). Describing the broader study: A total of under 250 trial participants underwent TCR sequencing, of whom 207 had received two doses of AZD1222 and about 25 had received two doses of the MenACWY control vaccine. Enrollment into the trials was organized by age into subgroups of 18-55, 56-69 and 70-plus years, and those subgroups contained 148, 28 and 57 TCR-sequenced participants, respectively. On the study overall, not on this receptor specifically: The 56-69-year group was small, and its depth increase did not reach significance, likely because of low power. Participants were mostly white British and included more females than males, and it was suggested by the authors that clonal diversity may have been underestimated. After two AZD1222 doses, spike-specific TCR breadth and depth were significantly higher than at day 0 and than in MenACWY recipients. The vaccine-associated CD4 TCRs covered the entire spike protein, and the dominant responses fell in regions 160-218 and 743-854. Because no day 14 peak-response samples were available, the repertoires could be characterized only after the peak T cell response. Nearly half of unique spike-specific TCRs reportedly recognized epitopes outside regions mutated in the B.1.351 and B.1.1.7 variants. Conclusions about previously exposed vaccinees are limited because only five or six AZD1222 recipients were SARS-CoV-2 seropositive at baseline.

Read against the paper, the sample's time point label means: about 28 days (+/-7) after the second vaccine dose. The label giving this sample's treatment or condition can be read as: meningococcal conjugate vaccine given as trial control. Vaccinee samples came from UK trials COV001 and COV002, including a single-blind randomized controlled phase 2/3 trial of AZD1222 (ChAdOx1 nCoV-19) in healthy adults. For TCRbeta chain sequencing, PBMC samples were collected from trial participants at day 0 and at day 28 after the second dose. The CDR3 regions of human TCRbeta chains were analyzed by immunosequencing. The source study handled its data this way. Repertoire TCRs were checked for matches against a reference library of SARS-CoV-2-specific TCRs that had been generated using the MIRA antigen-specificity platform. Breadth meant the fraction of unique TCRs that were SARS-CoV-2-associated, whereas depth meant the fraction of total T cells that were SARS-CoV-2-associated. Using the MIRA data, every spike-specific TCR was mapped to the spike region that the TCR reacted to and assigned to either a CD4 or a CD8 class. Log10-transformed breadth and depth values were compared by one-way ANOVA with Sidak's multiple comparisons tests. TCRdb retrieved this table from immuneACCESS and kept in-frame rearrangements only. Not all clones are present; in checked studies, unresolved V genes account for under half, and no reason is known for the remainder. That table gives V, J and clone size, and the DNA gave D and trimming. The sample table lists some 40,000 clones, 88% of them with a count of one. The ten largest clones capture 26% of the sample.

V is clipped by 6 bases and J by 5 bases, and the sequence between their germline boundaries is 8 bases long. The germline V gene yields SNHLY for CDR1 and FYNNEI for CDR2. Counted from cysteine to phenylalanine, this CDR3 has 13 amino acids. Only CDR3 DNA is held: 39 bases, read in frame from base 1. A single count supports this clone. The clone's antigen remains unknown. Base qualities are not at hand, and no much larger clone is one base apart. This chain joins TRBV2 to TRBJ1-6; the D gene is not confidently resolved. Sequenced here: peripheral blood, sampled 28 days after the second dose of the MenACWY control vaccine. The receptor comes from an adult who received the MenACWY meningococcal vaccine as a control. This receptor has the CDR3 CASRDPNNSPLHF. The nucleotide sequence is given as TGTGCCAGCAGGGACCCCAATAATTCACCCCTCCACTTT.